This T cell receptor (beta chain) appears in the sequencing data of a study of T-cell memory formation after mild COVID-19. Study summary: TCR clusters mostly belonged to single donors. Study-wide points: Researchers report contracting CD4+ clones mostly in CM and EM, with CD8+ clones in EMRA. Balance between CD4 and CD8 was seen in clones contracting day 15 to 85, and a CD4+ lean was seen in later expanders. Several responding clones turned up in pre-infection memory, indicating that cross-reactive memory may have taken part.

This clonotype was recorded a few times. Its cognate antigen is unknown. TCRdb recomputed calls from the 5' RACE reads with MiXCR, one row per CDR3 protein. Of approximately 300,000 distinct CDR3 sequences in the sample, over 7% were seen once. The CDR3 is 14 amino acids. The V end lost 2 bases, the J end lost 7 bases, and 12 bases lay between the germline ends. The germline V gene has CDR1 SGHTA and CDR2 FQGTGA. Specimen: PBMCs or a T cell subset sorted from them (not recorded which). The source of this sequence is a man younger than 30 who had mild COVID-19 (a few samples of this study predate the infection). Cell type and time point are not known. The chain joins TRBV7-3 to TRBJ2-1, with D perhaps TRBD2 (6 bases). CDR3 amino acids: CASSLVGGGNEQFF. The CDR3 DNA follows: TGTGCCAGCAGCTTAGTCGGGGGAGGTAATGAGCAGTTCTTC.